These 31 T cell receptor beta chains were sequenced from one sample in a study of T cell responses to AZD1222 COVID-19 vaccine. Measured with immunoSEQ multiplex PCR; TCRdb has only the in-frame clones, and not every one. The sample holds around 100,000 clones, about 88% seen once. The sample in question was peripheral blood, obtained on day 0 of AZD1222 vaccination. These receptors originate from an adult in good health.

The V call is TRBV2, the J call TRBJ1-5; tentatively, D is TRBD1 (6 bases). Per germline, CDR1 SNHLY and CDR2 FYNNEI. Trimming left V 8 bases short and J 6 bases short, with 17 bases between. CDR3 length: 14 residues. As DNA, the CDR3 is TGTGCCAGCGGTCGAAACAGGGTCGGTCAGCCCCAGCATTTT. It codes for CASGRNRVGQPQHF.

This clone is a singleton in its sample. The rearrangement joins TRBV12-3 or TRBV12-4 to TRBJ2-7, with D perhaps matching TRBD2 (5 bases). The CDR3 contains 12 residues. The ends were cut back, 5 bases at V and 4 bases at J, with 9 bases in the middle. CDR3 sequence (DNA): TGTGCCAGCAGTGGCGGGCCGTACGAGCAGTACTTC. It is translated as CASSGGPYEQYF.

V gene TRBV28 combines with J gene TRBJ1-1; TRBD1 aligns across 9 bases. Germline V gene lookup returns CDR1 MDHEN and CDR2 SYDVKM. J gave up 1 base and V 8 bases, and 11 bases lay outside the gene matches. The CDR3 runs to 16 residues. The CDR3, as DNA: TGTGCCAGCCGGGACCTTCCGGGACAGGGGAACACTGAAGCTTTCTTT. Protein: CASRDLPGQGNTEAFF.

This chain links TRBV21-1 with TRBJ2-5; TRBD1, the table's D call, lacks a check against the DNA. TRBV21-1 is deemed a pseudogene. The CDR3 spans 11 residues. The CDR3 DNA reads TGTGCCAGCAGGGCAGGGGAAGTCCAGTACTTC. Amino acids: CASRAGEVQYF.

V usage is TRBV20-1 and J usage is TRBJ1-1, with TRBD1 matching over 9 bases. The CDR3 spans 15 residues. The germline CDR1 and CDR2 sequences are DFQATT and SNEGSKA (reference sequence). The V gene end was trimmed by 3 bases and the J gene end by 5 bases; junction bases not matched to a gene: 10. The DNA of the CDR3 is TGCAGTGCTAGTGGCCCGACAGGGGGGAGTACTGAAGCTTTCTTT. It is translated as CSASGPTGGSTEAFF.

The chain has TRBV19 and TRBJ2-1; TRBD2 is a possible D gene (6 bases). Germline values: CDR1 LNHDA, CDR2 SQIVND (reference sequence). This CDR3 has 13 amino acids. V was pared by 6 bases and J by 8 bases, with 14 bases between. For the CDR3, the DNA is TGTGCCAGTAGAGAGGGAGGCCTCTATGAGCAGTTCTTC. Its protein product is CASREGGLYEQFF.

The chain uses TRBV5-4 and TRBJ2-1; TRBD2 matches 8 bases. CDR1 and CDR2 (germline): SGHNT, YYREEE (reference sequence). V gave up 0 bases and J gave up 10 bases; unmatched junction bases: 9. The CDR3 totals 15 residues. The CDR3 DNA reads TGTGCCAGCAGCTTGGCCCTCAGCGGGAGAGAGGAGCAGTTCTTC. Protein product: CASSLALSGREEQFF.

This clone was seen only a few times. The chain joins TRBV6-5 to TRBJ1-6, with D uncertain. The CDR3 length is 16 residues. Per the germline V gene, CDR1 is MNHEY and CDR2 is SVGAGI. V dropped 0 bases and J dropped 7 bases, with 13 bases sitting between them. As DNA, the CDR3 is TGTGCCAGCAGTTACTCGGGGATAATAGAGAATTCACCCCTCCACTTT. Its translation: CASSYSGIIENSPLHF.

In this sample, this clone turned up a few times. The chain uses TRBV11-3 and TRBJ1-2; 10 bases are a match to TRBD1. The CDR3 length is 16 residues. Germline loops: CDR1 SGHNT, CDR2 YENEEA. V shed 2 bases, J shed 2 bases, and the junction held 5 bases outside the gene matches. The CDR3 protein is CASSLLTGGSNYGYTF. CDR3 sequence (DNA): TGTGCCAGCAGCTTACTGACAGGGGGCTCAAACTATGGCTACACCTTC.

The chain uses TRBV27 and TRBJ2-5; TRBD1 matches at 7 bases. V gave up 3 bases and J gave up 1 base; unmatched junction bases: 2. The CDR3 runs 14 residues. Germline V gene sequence: CDR1 MNHEY, CDR2 SMNVEV (reference sequence). The CDR3, as DNA: TGTGCCAGCAGTTTTGGGACAGCCCAAGAGACCCAGTACTTC. Translating gives CASSFGTAQETQYF.

This rearrangement joins TRBV19 to TRBJ1-5; D not certain. The V and J ends lost 7 bases and 12 bases respectively, with 13 bases between them. Germline CDR1 LNHDA, CDR2 SQIVND (reference sequence). CDR3 size: 11 residues. The CDR3 loop is CASIDGFDQHF. CDR3 coding DNA: TGTGCCAGTATTGACGGGTTCGACCAGCATTTT.

The chain has TRBV30 and TRBJ2-5; a weak D match, TRBD1 (7 bases). This CDR3 region has 13 residues. CDR1 GTSNPN and CDR2 SVGIG come from the germline V gene (reference sequence). With 5 bases removed from V and 2 bases from J, the gap between germline ends came to 12 bases. DNA of the CDR3: TGTGCCTGGGCGGGGACAGCTCAAGAGACCCAGTACTTC. Residues: CAWAGTAQETQYF.

This chain connects TRBV19 to TRBJ2-2, with 12 bases fitting TRBD2. In germline, CDR1 is LNHDA, CDR2 SQIVND (reference sequence). After removal of 3 bases from V and 3 bases from J, the junction contained 8 bases not matched to a gene. The CDR3 is 18 amino acids. CDR3 region: CASSMVGLAGGYTGELFF. CDR3 nucleotide sequence: TGTGCCAGTAGTATGGTGGGGCTAGCGGGAGGGTACACCGGGGAGCTGTTTTTT.

This clone was seen a few times. The V call is TRBV7-3, the J call TRBJ2-1; TRBD2 is a possible D gene (6 bases). The CDR3 is 13 residues long. V lost 4 bases and J 12 bases, leaving 16 bases between the germline ends. Germline loops: CDR1 SGHTA, CDR2 FQGTGA. This CDR3 is CASSSLQREVQFF. The CDR3 nucleotides are TGTGCCAGCAGCTCGCTTCAGAGGGAGGTGCAGTTCTTC.

Only one count was recorded for this clone. The rearrangement uses TRBV12-3 or TRBV12-4 and TRBJ2-7; D uncertain. Trimming took off 3 bases at V and 1 base at J, with 7 bases between the two ends. CDR3 size: 13 residues. The CDR3 DNA reads as TGTGCCAGCAGTTTGTGGCGGTCCTACGAGCAGTACTTC. Translated: CASSLWRSYEQYF.

There are a few counts of this clone. This chain uses TRBV5-1 with TRBJ2-7; 8 nucleotides align to TRBD1. The CDR3 sequence is 18 residues long. The germline CDR1 and CDR2 sequences are SGHRS and YFSETQ. The V segment lost 2 bases and the J segment 0 bases; nucleotides outside the gene matches: 13. The CDR3 DNA is TGCGCCAGCAGCTTACACTGGGACAGGCCCCCTAGCTCCTACGAGCAGTACTTC. This gives the protein CASSLHWDRPPSSYEQYF. Filled out from reference TRBV5-1 and TRBJ2-7, the complete variable domain reads KAGVTQTPRYLIKTRGQQVTLSCSPISGHRSVSWYQQTPGQGLQFLFEYFSETQRNKGNFPGRFSGRQFSNSRSEMNVSTLELGDSALYLCASSLHWDRPPSSYEQYFGPGTRLTVT.

The chain links TRBV5-1 to TRBJ2-7; 9 nucleotides line up with TRBD1. This CDR3 is built from 14 residues. J was trimmed by 1 base and V by 4 bases; bases with no gene match: 3. Per the germline V gene, CDR1 is SGHRS and CDR2 is YFSETQ. As DNA, the CDR3 is TGCGCCAGCAGCCCGGGGACAGGGTCCTACGAGCAGTACTTC. It codes for CASSPGTGSYEQYF.

As for this clone: The same CDR3 arises from other DNA sequences in this sample as well. This chain joins TRBV5-1 and TRBJ2-7; D remains ambiguous. The V gene's germline CDR1 is SGHRS and CDR2 YFSETQ. V was shortened by 1 base and J by 1 base, with 6 bases between the two germline ends. There are 13 residues in the CDR3. CDR3 DNA sequence: TGCGCCAGCAGCTTGACGCCTTCCTACGAGCAGTACTTC. It yields the protein CASSLTPSYEQYF.

The chain has TRBV27 and TRBJ2-1; no definite D call. The CDR3 is 11 amino acids. In germline, CDR1 is MNHEY, CDR2 SMNVEV (reference sequence). The V and J ends lost 6 bases and 6 bases respectively, with 6 bases between them. The CDR3 sequence: CASRSGNEQFF. For the CDR3, the DNA is TGTGCCAGCAGGTCAGGCAATGAGCAGTTCTTC.

The gene calls are TRBV19 and TRBJ2-6; D not resolved. The CDR3 loop spans 15 amino acids. Germline-derived CDR1 and CDR2 are LNHDA and SQIVND (reference sequence). Deletions cut 5 bases from V and 0 bases from J, with 8 bases between. Written as DNA, the CDR3 is TGTGCCAGTAGTTCTGGGGTCTCTGGGGCCAACGTCCTGACTTTC. This sequence encodes CASSSGVSGANVLTF.

The chain combines TRBV7-2 with TRBJ2-2, with TRBD2 identical over 11 bases. V lost 3 bases and J lost 7; bases outside the gene matches: 4. The CDR3 contains 15 residues. Germline CDR1 is SGHTA and CDR2 is FQGNSA. The CDR3 DNA follows: TGTGCCAGCAGCTTTTCAACTAGCGGGAGCGGGGAGCTGTTTTTT. This translates into CASSFSTSGSGELFF.

The chain couples TRBV3-1 (or the pseudogene TRBV3-2) to TRBJ1-6; D is unclear. Between the trimmed V and J ends, which lost 2 bases and 2 bases, there was a span of 10 bases. The V gene's germline CDR1 is LGHDT and CDR2 YNNKEL (reference sequence). The CDR3 has 16 residues. The chain's CDR3 is CASSQTSTAYNSPLHF. The DNA for the CDR3 is TGTGCCAGCAGCCAAACTAGTACAGCCTATAATTCACCCCTCCACTTT.

The V gene is TRBV6-5, the J gene TRBJ1-4; D ambiguous. The CDR3 length is 14 residues. Germline V gives CDR1 MNHEY, CDR2 SVGAGI. Trimming stripped 4 bases from V and 7 bases from J, with 13 bases between. This CDR3 reads CASSSLDAGEKLFF. The CDR3 coding sequence is TGTGCCAGCAGTTCCTTAGATGCGGGTGAAAAACTGTTTTTT.

The table lists this clone with a count of one. The rearrangement uses TRBV30 and TRBJ1-2; maybe TRBD1 (6 bases). Trimming left V 3 bases short and J 8 bases short, with 16 bases between. This CDR3 is 13 amino acids long. Germline loops: CDR1 GTSNPN, CDR2 SVGIG (reference sequence). CDR3 loop: CAWSDTYRVGYTF. In nucleotides, the CDR3 is TGTGCCTGGAGCGATACTTACAGGGTAGGCTACACCTTC.

This clone was detected only once. The chain is built from TRBV4-1 and TRBJ2-5, with unresolved D. The germline CDR1 and CDR2 sequences are MGHRA and YSYEKL. V lost 1 base and J lost 2, with 8 bases in between. This CDR3 is 14 amino acids long. The CDR3 DNA reads as TGCGCCAGCAGCCAAGTGGATTATCAAGAGACCCAGTACTTC. Translation gives CASSQVDYQETQYF.

In this sample, this clone turned up once. The chain couples TRBV19 to TRBJ2-7; 9 bases line up with TRBD2. The V segment lost 10 bases and the J segment 3 bases; nucleotides outside the gene matches: 10. Germline V gives CDR1 LNHDA, CDR2 SQIVND (reference sequence). The CDR3 consists of 14 residues. DNA of the CDR3: TGTGCCACGGCGGAGGGCGGGAGGGGCTACGAGCAGTACTTC. This translates into CATAEGGRGYEQYF. The entire variable domain, with the rest obtained from reference TRBV19 and TRBJ2-7, is as follows: DGGITQSPKYLFRKEGQNVTLSCEQNLNHDAMYWYRQDPGQGLRLIYYSQIVNDFQKGDIAEGYSVSREKKESFPLTVTSAQKNPTAFYLCATAEGGRGYEQYFGPGTRLTVT.

This clone was picked up one time. The V call is TRBV7-9, the J call TRBJ1-2; D unresolved. Trimming left V 1 base short and J 8 bases short, with 11 bases between. Germline CDR1 and CDR2: SEHNR and FQNEAQ (reference sequence). There are 13 residues in the CDR3. The CDR3 loop reads CASSLGRDRGYTF. CDR3 bases: TGTGCCAGCAGCTTAGGTCGCGATCGGGGCTACACCTTC.

The chain employs TRBV11-3 and TRBJ2-1; a weak D match, TRBD2 (6 bases). Per the germline V gene, CDR1 is SGHNT and CDR2 is YENEEA. Trimming stripped 2 bases from V and 10 bases from J, with 9 bases between. The CDR3 runs to 12 residues. The CDR3 DNA is TGTGCCAGCAGCTTAATGGGAGGAGAGCAGTTCTTC. Amino acids: CASSLMGGEQFF.

The J gene is TRBJ1-5, the V gene TRBV5-6, with TRBD1 identical over 11 bases. Trimming at V came to 1 base and at J to 3 bases, leaving 12 bases not matched to a gene. Germline lookup yields CDR1 SGHDT and CDR2 YYEEEE. The CDR3 has 19 residues. The CDR3 region is CASSLYTGQGASVNQPQHF. CDR3 coding DNA: TGTGCCAGCAGCTTGTATACTGGACAGGGGGCGAGTGTCAATCAGCCCCAGCATTTT.

The chain uses TRBV5-1 and TRBJ1-1, with D tentatively TRBD1 (6 bases). CDR1 and CDR2 from the germline V gene are SGHRS and YFSETQ. The CDR3 has 14 amino acids. Deletions cut 2 bases from V and 2 bases from J, with 10 bases between. CDR3 amino acids: CASSFWTANTEAFF. In DNA, the CDR3 is TGCGCCAGCAGCTTCTGGACAGCCAACACTGAAGCTTTCTTT.

The gene calls are TRBV5-6 and TRBJ1-1; unclear D gene. Germline V gene sequence: CDR1 SGHDT, CDR2 YYEEEE. The V end lost 1 base, the J end lost 2 bases, and 0 bases lay between the germline ends. The CDR3 contains 11 residues. CDR3 residues: CASSLNTEAFF. DNA of the CDR3: TGTGCCAGCAGCTTGAACACTGAAGCTTTCTTT.